This T cell receptor (beta chain) is drawn from a study of shared clonotypes between healthy human individuals. Donors comprised only Caucasian adults living in Nashville, Tennessee. The CDR3 has 15 residues. V was shortened by 0 bases and J by 6 bases, with 14 bases between the two germline ends. Germline CDR1 MGHRA, CDR2 YSYEKL. The replicate PCRs on unsorted PBMC were given 250 to 300 ng DNA, which is some 28,000 T cell genomes. Unsorted PBMC DNA was run through sequencing on ten immunoSEQ deep assay plates. The data were produced by immunoSEQ multiplex PCR, yet TCRdb's version contains in-frame clones alone and is incomplete. Among roughly 500,000 clones listed, around 79% were seen once.

This TCR derives from a woman aged 35 to 49 in good health. Some clones in this sample may be carry-over from other donors' samples. The chain is built from TRBV4-1 and TRBJ2-5; D remains unclear. The specimen was PBMCs. The CDR3 DNA sequence: TGCGCCAGCAGCCAAGATCCCGGCGCGCCCCAGACCCAGTACTTC. Translated: CASSQDPGAPQTQYF.